This T cell receptor beta chain was found in a study of cytomegalovirus exposure and HLA in healthy donors. Whole-study results and caveats: Later analysis revealed greater clonal expansion in HLA-associated TCR beta chains than in equally common others.

In the PCR, 60 Vbeta and 13 Jbeta primers were used. Assay: immunoSEQ multiplex PCR; the TCRdb copy retains only in-frame clones and omits some. Here the sample spans approximately 160,000 clones, roughly 75% being singletons. V dropped 0 bases and J dropped 5 bases, with 13 bases sitting between them. The CDR3 consists of 15 residues. Germline V CDR1 and CDR2: SGHKS, YYEKEE (reference sequence). Each donor was nominally healthy when sampled (though unrecorded immune exposures were likely). About this clone itself: Its target is not known.

This chain joins TRBV5-5 and TRBJ2-3; D is possibly TRBD2 (6 bases). The source is a male donor in good health and CMV-seronegative. The sequenced sample was PBMCs. CDR3 sequence reads: CASSLGLDWRDTQYF. Here the CDR3 DNA reads TGTGCCAGCAGCTTGGGACTAGATTGGAGAGATACGCAGTATTTT.